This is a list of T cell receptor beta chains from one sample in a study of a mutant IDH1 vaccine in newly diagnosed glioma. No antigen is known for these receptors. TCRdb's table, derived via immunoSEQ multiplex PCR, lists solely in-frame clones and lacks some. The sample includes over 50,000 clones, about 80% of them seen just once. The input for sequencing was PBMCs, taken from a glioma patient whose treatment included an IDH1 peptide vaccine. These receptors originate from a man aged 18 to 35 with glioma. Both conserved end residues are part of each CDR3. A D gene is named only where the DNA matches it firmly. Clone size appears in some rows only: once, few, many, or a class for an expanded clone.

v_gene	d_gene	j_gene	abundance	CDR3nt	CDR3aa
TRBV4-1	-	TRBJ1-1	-	TGCGCCAGCAGCCAGGCAGGAGGGCTCTCTGAAGCTTTCTTT	CASSQAGGLSEAFF
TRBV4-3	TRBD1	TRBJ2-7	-	TGCGCCAGCAGCCAAGGGACAGGGTCCTCCTACGAGCAGTACTTC	CASSQGTGSSYEQYF
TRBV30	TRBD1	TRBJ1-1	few	TGTGCCTGGAGTTCGGACAGGTTTGAAGCTTTCTTT	CAWSSDRFEAFF
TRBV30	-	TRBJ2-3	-	TGTGCCTGGAGTCGGGACCTCGATACGCAGTATTTT	CAWSRDLDTQYF
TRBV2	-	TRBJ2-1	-	TGTGCCAGCAGTTCCCCTAGAGGGTTCTATGGGGGCGGTGAGCAGTTCTTC	CASSSPRGFYGGGEQFF
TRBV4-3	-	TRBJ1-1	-	TGCGCCAGCAGCCAAGACAGGGGCATAACTGAAGCTTTCTTT	CASSQDRGITEAFF
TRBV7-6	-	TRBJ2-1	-	TGTGCCAGCAGCCCCTCGGCTAGCTCCTACAATGAGCAGTTCTTC	CASSPSASSYNEQFF
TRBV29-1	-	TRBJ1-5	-	TGCAGCGCAGAAGTAACAGGGAACCAGCCCCAGCATTTT	CSAEVTGNQPQHF
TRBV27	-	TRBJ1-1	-	TGTGCCAGCAGTCTCGCCCGGGGATTTGAAGCTTTCTTT	CASSLARGFEAFF
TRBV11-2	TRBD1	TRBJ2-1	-	TGTGCCAGCAGCTTATGGGGACAGGAGTACAATGAGCAGTTCTTC	CASSLWGQEYNEQFF
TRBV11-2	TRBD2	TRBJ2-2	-	TGTGCCAGCAGCTTATTCCGGCGGGAGGGCCGGTCCGGGGAGCTGTTTTTT	CASSLFRREGRSGELFF
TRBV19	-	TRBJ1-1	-	TGTGCCAGTAGTGTTCAGGGTACTAACACTGAAGCTTTCTTT	CASSVQGTNTEAFF
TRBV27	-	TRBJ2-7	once	TGTGCCAGCAGTCCTCTAGGAACACGGAGCTCCTACGAGCAGTACTTC	CASSPLGTRSSYEQYF
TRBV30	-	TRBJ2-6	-	TGTGCCTGGAGTACCGGGCCTGGGGCCAACGTCCTGACTTTC	CAWSTGPGANVLTF
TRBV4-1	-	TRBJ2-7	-	TGCGCCAGCAGCCTCAATCCCGTGACGCGAGTCTACGAGCAGTACTTC	CASSLNPVTRVYEQYF
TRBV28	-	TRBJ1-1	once	TGTGCCAGCAGGCCTCTCGGTGGGGGAGAAGCTTTCTTT	CASRPLGGGEAFF
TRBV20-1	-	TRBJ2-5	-	TGCAGTGCTGCGACCGGAGAGACCCAGTACTTC	CSAATGETQYF
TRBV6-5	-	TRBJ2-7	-	TGTGCCAGCAGTTTCGCAGGGACCTACGAGCAGTACTTC	CASSFAGTYEQYF
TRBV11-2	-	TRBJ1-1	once	TGTGCCAGCAGCTCCCCCGGCGGTGAAGCTTTCTTT	CASSSPGGEAFF
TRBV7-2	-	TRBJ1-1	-	TGTGCCAGCAGGGATCAGGCGTTCCGTTCGACTGAAGCTTTCTTT	CASRDQAFRSTEAFF
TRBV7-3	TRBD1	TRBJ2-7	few	TGTGCCAGCAGTCCAGGGGGCACCTACGAGCAGTACTTC	CASSPGGTYEQYF
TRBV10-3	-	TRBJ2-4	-	TGTGCCATCAGTACGTCGAAGTATTCGGGGCGGGGTATAGCCAAAAACATTCAGTACTTC	CAISTSKYSGRGIAKNIQYF
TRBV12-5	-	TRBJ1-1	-	TGTGCTAGTGGTCCCGGGAACTTT	CASGPGNF
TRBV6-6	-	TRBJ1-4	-	TGTGCCAGCACCAAACAATTGGAAAAACTGTTTTTT	CASTKQLEKLFF
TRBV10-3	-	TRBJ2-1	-	TGTGCCATCAGTGAGTCAGGGGGGCGAGTGAATGAGCAGTTCTTC	CAISESGGRVNEQFF
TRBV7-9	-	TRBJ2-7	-	TGTGCCAGCAGCTCCTACAGCTACGAGCAGTACTTC	CASSSYSYEQYF
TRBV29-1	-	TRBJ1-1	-	TGCAGCGTTAAGAGGGGGGGGCTGAGCACTGAAGCTTTCTTT	CSVKRGGLSTEAFF
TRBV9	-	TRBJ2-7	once	TGTGCCAGCAGCGTAGCATACGGGGGACCCTACGAGCAGTACTTC	CASSVAYGGPYEQYF
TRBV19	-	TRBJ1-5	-	TGTGCCAGTAGTACAGGTCTTAATCAGCCCCAGCATTTT	CASSTGLNQPQHF
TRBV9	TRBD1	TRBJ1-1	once	TGTGCCAGCAGCGTGGGGAAGGGGGCTGGCACTGAAGCTTTCTTT	CASSVGKGAGTEAFF
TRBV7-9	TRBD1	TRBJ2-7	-	TGTGCCAGCAGCTCAGGGGGGACAGGGTCCCACGAGCAGTACTTC	CASSSGGTGSHEQYF
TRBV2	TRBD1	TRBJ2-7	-	TGTGCCAGCATCACACCGGGACAGGGGTACAACGAGCAGTACTTC	CASITPGQGYNEQYF
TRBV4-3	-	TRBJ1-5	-	TGCGCCAGCAGCCAAGAAATCGGCCCTCAGCCCCAGCATTTT	CASSQEIGPQPQHF